The sample holds a few counts of the clone carrying this T cell receptor beta chain. V shed 5 bases, J shed 2 bases, and the junction held 3 bases outside the gene matches. In germline, CDR1 is SSHAT, CDR2 FNYEAQ (reference sequence). The CDR3 runs 15 residues. This record comes from a study of PD-L1 blockade in urothelial cancer. About the study: Blood underwent analysis 3 weeks (second dose) and 6 weeks after treatment began.

Profiled with immunoSEQ multiplex PCR; TCRdb holds only in-frame clones, not every one. The sample yields roughly 30,000 clones, 89% seen once. The time point denotes: peripheral blood 6 weeks after treatment start. This sequence was found in a man older than 75 with urothelial cancer. The sample here was PBMCs, taken around atezolizumab (anti-PD-L1) treatment. This rearrangement joins TRBV7-7 to TRBJ2-2, with 9 bases identical to TRBD2. The CDR3 DNA reads TGTGCCAGCAGCAGTAGCGGGGGCAACACCGGGGAGCTGTTTTTT. It specifies CASSSSGGNTGELFF.